A selection of T cell receptor beta chains follows, all from one sample in a study of T cell responses to AZD1222 COVID-19 vaccine. The repertoire was sequenced with immunoSEQ multiplex PCR; TCRdb's copy has only in-frame clones and lacks some. In the table there are some 140,000 clones, approximately 95% of which are singletons. This specimen consisted of peripheral blood, obtained 28 days after the second AZD1222 dose. The source of these receptors is an adult who received the AZD1222 COVID-19 vaccine. CDR3s include the opening cysteine and the closing phenylalanine or tryptophan. D genes are given only for firm matches. Rows may omit the clone size; those that give it use once, few, many or a size class.

CAGYPGQGAVDGYTF,TGCGCCGGGTATCCGGGACAGGGGGCGGTGGATGGCTACACCTTC,TRBD1,.,TRBV23-1,TRBJ1-2
CASSSTGYEQYF,TGTGCCAGCAGCTCGACAGGGTACGAGCAGTACTTC,TRBD1,.,TRBV12-3/TRBV12-4,TRBJ2-7
CASSPTSGETDTQYF,TGTGCCAGCAGTCCCACTAGCGGGGAGACAGATACGCAGTATTTT,TRBD2,.,TRBV6-4,TRBJ2-3
CASSQVYRGSGDTEAFF,TGCGCCAGCAGCCAAGTCTACAGGGGGAGTGGGGACACTGAAGCTTTCTTT,TRBD1,.,TRBV4-3,TRBJ1-1
CASSFGDTEAFF,TGTGCCAGCAGCTTTGGGGACACTGAAGCTTTCTTT,.,once,TRBV11-3,TRBJ1-1
CASSLEAYRDGGNTIYF,TGTGCCAGCAGCTTAGAGGCCTACAGGGACGGCGGAAACACCATATATTTT,.,once,TRBV11-2,TRBJ1-3
CASSGSLETQYF,TGTGCCAGTAGTGGATCTTTGGAGACCCAGTACTTC,.,once,TRBV19,TRBJ2-5
CASSLWGQGPNQPQHF,TGTGCCAGCAGTTTATGGGGACAGGGTCCCAATCAGCCCCAGCATTTT,TRBD1,.,TRBV28,TRBJ1-5
CASSSDSVGQFF,TGTGCCAGCAGTAGCGACTCCGTGGGGCAGTTCTTC,.,.,TRBV12-3/TRBV12-4,TRBJ2-1
CASSTQGNTEAFF,TGTGCCAGTAGTACCCAGGGGAACACTGAAGCTTTCTTT,.,.,TRBV19,TRBJ1-1
CASSGTAGSPLHF,TGTGCCAGCAGCGGGACGGCAGGTTCACCCCTCCACTTT,.,.,TRBV11-1,TRBJ1-6
CASSVVGQVNSPLHF,TGTGCCAGCAGCGTAGTGGGACAGGTTAATTCACCCCTCCACTTT,TRBD1,.,TRBV9,TRBJ1-6
CAGTSDRGYEQYF,TGTGCCGGCACGAGCGACAGGGGCTACGAGCAGTACTTC,TRBD1,.,TRBV7-9,TRBJ2-7
CASSLGGTSGANVLTF,TGTGCCAGCAGCTTGGGGGGAACCTCTGGGGCCAACGTCCTGACTTTC,.,.,TRBV7-3,TRBJ2-6
CASSLWRGGGGEAFF,TGTGCCAGCAGTTTGTGGAGAGGGGGGGGAGGTGAAGCTTTCTTT,.,.,TRBV28,TRBJ1-1
CASSYSISNTEAFF,TGTGCCAGCAGTTACTCGATAAGTAACACTGAAGCTTTCTTT,.,.,TRBV6-5,TRBJ1-1
CASSRGGHGEQFF,TGTGCCAGCAGCCGGGGGGGTCACGGTGAGCAGTTCTTC,TRBD2,.,TRBV6-5,TRBJ2-1
CASSRQVSEQYF,TGTGCCAGCAGTAGACAGGTTTCCGAGCAGTACTTC,.,.,TRBV12-3/TRBV12-4,TRBJ2-7
CASGRRGGSMNTEAFF,TGTGCCAGTGGACGGCGGGGGGGCAGCATGAACACTGAAGCTTTCTTT,.,few,TRBV19,TRBJ1-1
CASSLDPGMNTEAFF,TGTGCCAGCAGCTTAGATCCGGGGATGAACACTGAAGCTTTCTTT,.,once,TRBV11-2,TRBJ1-1
CASSLSENTEAFF,TGTGCCAGCAGCTTATCAGAGAACACTGAAGCTTTCTTT,.,.,TRBV7-3,TRBJ1-1
CASSPIGTGTTGELFF,TGTGCCAGCTCACCTATAGGGACAGGGACCACCGGGGAGCTGTTTTTT,TRBD1,.,TRBV18,TRBJ2-2
CASSPLDRNYGYTF,TGTGCCAGCAGCCCGCTGGACAGGAACTATGGCTACACCTTC,TRBD1,few,TRBV5-4,TRBJ1-2
CASSKQGGNEKLFF,TGTGCCAGCAGTAAACAGGGAGGGAATGAAAAACTGTTTTTT,.,few,TRBV2,TRBJ1-4
CASSPAEAYEQYF,TGTGCCAGCTCACCGGCAGAGGCCTACGAGCAGTACTTC,.,.,TRBV18,TRBJ2-7
CASSLTPDTQYF,TGTGCCAGCAGCTTAACTCCAGATACGCAGTATTTT,.,.,TRBV7-9,TRBJ2-3
CASGPQGYQETQYF,TGTGCCAGTGGTCCGCAGGGATACCAAGAGACCCAGTACTTC,.,.,TRBV19,TRBJ2-5
CASSSRDRNTDTQYF,TGTGCCAGCAGTTCCCGGGACAGGAACACAGATACGCAGTATTTT,TRBD1,.,TRBV6-5,TRBJ2-3
CASSLEPGQPQHF,TGTGCCAGCAGCTTAGAGCCGGGACAGCCCCAGCATTTT,.,.,TRBV7-8,TRBJ1-5